The entry below gives a single T cell receptor beta chain sequence along with its context. The antigen is undetermined. TCRB CDR3 was amplified from 2 ug genomic DNA or less. Primers: 60 V beta forward and 13 J beta reverse. Method: immunoSEQ multiplex PCR; TCRdb's copy keeps in-frame clones and lacks some. The sample contains about 92,000 clones, around 86% of which appear only once. These data come from a study of glioma-infiltrating T cells after dendritic cell vaccination. Study background: Autologous tumor lysate was loaded overnight onto monocyte-derived dendritic cells grown seven days with IL-4 and GM-CSF. Findings of the study overall: Patients with more pretreatment TILs had longer time to progression and survival.

The receptor's source is a human donor with glioblastoma. The sample was blood, taken before dendritic cell vaccination.

CDR3 coding DNA: TGTGCCAGCAGCTTAGAGACAATCGGGGGGCCGAACACCGGGGAGCTGTTTTTT. Its translation is CASSLETIGGPNTGELFF. This chain connects TRBV7-2 to TRBJ2-2; weak D call: TRBD2 (7 bases). Per the germline V gene, CDR1 is SGHTA and CDR2 is FQGNSA. Trimming took off 1 base at V and 0 bases at J, with 15 bases between the two ends. CDR3 size: 18 residues.